Shown below are 11 T cell receptor beta chains from a single sample sequenced in a study of shared clonotypes between healthy human individuals (dated by TCRdb to about 2020). Libraries were built with the immunoSEQ multiplex PCR assay. This is the immuneACCESS table as TCRdb keeps it, with only in-frame sequences that have V and J called. A part of the clones is gone; compared with another copy, unresolved V genes explain less than half, and the rest is unexplained. This sample is represented by some 2.3 million clones; more than 85% of them were singletons. The ten largest clones add up to under 0.45% of the sample. The sequenced material came from naive CD4+ T cells from PBMCs. According to the study, the label for this sample's cell subset or site signals: CD45RA+ positively selected. Receptor source: a young man in good health. Some clones in this sample may be carry-over from other donors' samples.

On this clone itself: The same CDR3 can be traced to other DNA sequences in this sample. The chain combines TRBV7-9 with TRBJ2-3; no clear D. This CDR3 contains 14 residues. V shed 2 bases and J shed 0 bases, with 6 bases lying between them. Germline V gene data show CDR1 as SEHNR and CDR2 as FQNEAQ (reference sequence). CDR3 nucleotides: TGTGCCAGCAGCTTATTCGGTAGCACAGATACGCAGTATTTT. This sequence encodes CASSLFGSTDTQYF.

The J gene is TRBJ2-5, the V gene TRBV7-2, with 9 bases identical to TRBD2. The germline CDR1 and CDR2 sequences are SGHTA and FQGNSA. The CDR3 is made up of 16 amino acids. The junction had 4 bases not matched to a gene; V was cut back by 1 base and J by 1 base. Here the CDR3 reads CASSLVSAGGQETQYF. The DNA of the CDR3 is TGTGCCAGCAGCTTAGTTTCAGCGGGAGGCCAAGAGACCCAGTACTTC.

V usage is TRBV7-2 and J usage is TRBJ1-2; D gene uncertain. Germline loops: CDR1 SGHTA, CDR2 FQGNSA. The CDR3 runs to 12 residues. The germline V and J ends were trimmed by 3 bases and 3 bases, with 5 bases remaining between them. The chain's CDR3 is CASSLNDYGYTF. The CDR3 DNA is TGTGCCAGCAGCTTGAATGACTATGGCTACACCTTC.

About this clone: Other DNA sequences from this sample encode an identical CDR3 as well. V and J are TRBV7-2 and TRBJ1-4, with a weak D call TRBD1 (5 bases). V gave up 3 bases and J gave up 0 bases, with 8 bases separating them. This CDR3 comprises 15 residues. Per the germline V gene, CDR1 is SGHTA and CDR2 is FQGNSA. Here the CDR3 reads CASSLMGATNEKLFF. DNA for the CDR3: TGTGCCAGCAGCTTGATGGGGGCAACTAATGAAAAACTGTTTTTT.

The chain couples TRBV27 to TRBJ2-3; no definite D call. The CDR3 totals 12 residues. Germline CDR1 reads MNHEY; CDR2 reads SMNVEV (reference sequence). V lost 6 bases, J lost 1 base, and 5 bases lay in between. CDR3 DNA sequence: TGTGCCAGCAGGGAACGCACAGATACGCAGTATTTT. This encodes CASRERTDTQYF.

This chain connects TRBV5-1 to TRBJ1-4; TRBD1 is a possible D gene (6 bases). The CDR3 has 14 residues. CDR1 and CDR2 from the germline V gene are SGHRS and YFSETQ. V lost 4 bases and J lost 2, with 9 bases in between. CDR3 sequence: CASSKGGTNEKLFF. The DNA of the CDR3 is TGCGCCAGCAGCAAAGGGGGGACTAATGAAAAACTGTTTTTT.

The chain combines TRBV11-2 with TRBJ2-7; possibly TRBD2 for D (6 bases). The V end was cut by 8 bases, the J end by 4 bases, with 18 bases between. CDR1 and CDR2 from the germline V gene are SGHAT and FQNNGV. This CDR3 contains 14 residues. The CDR3 loop reads CASSLWLAPYEQYF. The CDR3 DNA reads TGTGCCAGCTCCCTGTGGCTAGCGCCGTACGAGCAGTACTTC.

The chain links TRBV7-9 to TRBJ2-6; D unclear. The V gene lost 5 bases and the J gene lost 1 base, with 12 bases spanning the gap. Germline V gene sequence: CDR1 SEHNR, CDR2 FQNEAQ (reference sequence). The CDR3 has 16 residues. The CDR3 here is CASSPGPGSGANVLTF. The CDR3 coding sequence is TGTGCCAGCAGCCCCGGCCCCGGGTCTGGGGCCAACGTCCTGACTTTC. Variable domain in full (rest from reference TRBV7-9 and TRBJ2-6): DTGVSQNPRHKITKRGQNVTFRCDPISEHNRLYWYRQTLGQGPEFLTYFQNEAQLEKSRLLSDRFSAERPKGSFSTLEIQRTEQGDSAMYLCASSPGPGSGANVLTFGAGSRLTVL.

The chain carries TRBV11-2 and TRBJ2-1, with D perhaps TRBD2 (5 bases). Germline CDR1 is SGHAT and CDR2 is FQNNGV. The ends were cut back, 1 base at V and 9 bases at J, with 19 bases in the middle. CDR3 length: 16 residues. The CDR3 sequence: CASSLGASLTSSEQFF. The CDR3 DNA sequence: TGTGCCAGCAGCTTAGGGGCTAGCCTGACATCTAGTGAGCAGTTCTTC.

The V and J genes are TRBV6-6 and TRBJ1-2; D remains unclear. Trimming shortened V by 0 bases and J by 3 bases, and 14 bases separated the two germline ends. CDR3 length: 16 residues. CDR1 and CDR2 (germline): MNHNY, SVGAGI (reference sequence). The CDR3 DNA reads TGTGCCAGCAGTTACTCGACACGCACCCCATACTATGGCTACACCTTC. Protein: CASSYSTRTPYYGYTF.

The V gene is TRBV18, the J gene TRBJ2-7, with D possibly TRBD2 on 6 matching bases. The CDR3 totals 15 residues. The ends were cut back, 6 bases at V and 4 bases at J, with 19 bases in the middle. Germline V gene data show CDR1 as KGHSH and CDR2 as LQKENI. The CDR3 sequence is CASSANGGSRYEQYF. In nucleotides, the CDR3 is TGTGCCAGCTCGGCCAATGGGGGGAGCCGTTACGAGCAGTACTTC.